The subject of this entry is one TCR beta chain. V was trimmed by 4 bases and J by 9 bases, leaving 21 bases between them. The germline gives CDR1 SGHDN, CDR2 FVKESK. The CDR3 is 15 amino acids. In the authors' workflow: Estimates of nucleated cell counts were drawn from the amplification of reference gene primers. Only in-frame clones appear in the TCRdb table, and some are missing; sequencing was by immunoSEQ multiplex PCR. V and J calls and clone size are copied from that table; D and trimming were computed from the DNA. The sample yields about 70,000 clones, 86% seen once. The sample originates from a study of blood T cell repertoires in COVID-19. Study context: Samples of COVID-19 (acute and convalescent) were obtained from the United States, Italy and Spain. From T cells, B-cell-depleted T cells, or PBMCs came the material, which was cDNA or gDNA.

The source is a human donor in a cohort sampled during active COVID-19. Sample: peripheral blood. The chain recombines TRBV14 with TRBJ1-2, with D maybe TRBD1 (6 bases). CDR3 DNA: TGTGCCAGCAGCCCAGGACAGTCGCGGGCTATGAGCTACACCTTC. It codes for CASSPGQSRAMSYTF.